This T cell receptor (beta chain) derives from a study of identical twins (TCRdb year 2016). Regarding the research as a whole: To test whether fetal clonotypes persist, the study used deep sequencing on TCR alpha and beta repertoires from monozygotic twins, unrelated adults of various ages, and cord blood. Replicate twin experiments were performed at different times using different library preparation protocols to rule out contamination. The research as a whole found: Invariant T cells such as MAIT and iNKT could partly confound zero-insertion analyses, although diverse VJ usage argued against such confounding for most clonotypes. Recombination models systematically underestimated out-of-frame TCR alpha sharing in monozygotic twins but agreed with sharing between unrelated individuals. In beta out-of-frame sequences, excess twin sharing was weaker, because having fewer shared sequences lowered the signal-to-noise ratio. Abundant cord blood beta clonotypes carried fewer insertions; young adult naive repertoires showed a weaker similar trend, while memory repertoires showed none. Conclusions relied on cross-sectional statistical analysis, since the same donors could not be followed over many years. Compared with coincidental sharing between unrelated individuals, out-of-frame TCR alpha sequences shared between twins showed an excess of sequences with low generation probability.

Taken from the germline V gene, the CDR1 and CDR2 loops are SGHDT and YYEEEE. The CDR3 runs 14 amino acids, cysteine and phenylalanine included. CDR3 DNA is the only sequence kept; it has 42 bases, read in frame from the first base. V gives up 6 bases and J gives up 4 bases, and the segment between their germline ends measures 16 bases. The library was obtained by 5' RACE. TCRdb names Illumina HiSeq 2000 as the instrument used. Template switching added a universal primer binding site, and the final cDNA carried a unique molecular identifier that allowed TCR cDNA molecules to be counted accurately. Specific primers in the conserved constant-segment region were used to synthesize first-strand cDNA for the TCR alpha and beta chains. To control for contamination, every cDNA library carried two barcodes: a SMART-Mk sample barcode plus Illumina barcodes. Two successive PCR steps introduced TruSeq adapter sequences along with Illumina sample barcodes. The TCR alpha and beta cDNA libraries were sequenced on the Illumina HiSeq platform using custom primers. The study's processing was this. MiGEC processed the raw reads to extract unique molecular identifiers, while MiXCR was used to determine the CDR3 positions. For each individual, recombination models were inferred using an EM algorithm with the repgenHMM and IGoR tools. Shared clonotype analysis was performed with the tcR package in R, normalizing sharing by the product of cloneset sizes. To study raw recombination free of thymic and clonal selection effects, out-of-frame nonproductive sequences were analyzed. TCRdb cleaned the public reads at Q25 with fastp, built clones with MiXCR and kept in-frame beta chains. Rows merge per CDR3 protein into single entries with the most common DNA and genes. TCRdb, not the original authors, processed these V and J calls. This sample comprises hundreds of thousands of distinct CDR3 sequences, around 15% of them detected only once. Around 8.3% of the sample is held by the ten biggest clonotypes.

This clonotype was observed a few times. Its recognized antigen is unknown. No base-level quality is on record; no much larger clone is a single base apart. All donors were healthy Caucasians. Miltenyi CD45RO+ enrichment and human naive T-cell isolation kits were used to isolate memory (CD45RO+) and naive T cells from PBMC. The sequencing input was memory (CD45RO+) T cells sorted from blood. The cell subset or site label on this specimen signifies: CD45RO+ enriched T cells. The source of this sequence is a woman younger than 30 in good health. The chain employs TRBV5-6 and TRBJ1-2, and possibly TRBD1, on 6 matching bases. The DNA reads as follows: TGTGCCAGCACCCGACCGGACAGTAGCTATGGCTACACCTTC. This encodes CASTRPDSSYGYTF.